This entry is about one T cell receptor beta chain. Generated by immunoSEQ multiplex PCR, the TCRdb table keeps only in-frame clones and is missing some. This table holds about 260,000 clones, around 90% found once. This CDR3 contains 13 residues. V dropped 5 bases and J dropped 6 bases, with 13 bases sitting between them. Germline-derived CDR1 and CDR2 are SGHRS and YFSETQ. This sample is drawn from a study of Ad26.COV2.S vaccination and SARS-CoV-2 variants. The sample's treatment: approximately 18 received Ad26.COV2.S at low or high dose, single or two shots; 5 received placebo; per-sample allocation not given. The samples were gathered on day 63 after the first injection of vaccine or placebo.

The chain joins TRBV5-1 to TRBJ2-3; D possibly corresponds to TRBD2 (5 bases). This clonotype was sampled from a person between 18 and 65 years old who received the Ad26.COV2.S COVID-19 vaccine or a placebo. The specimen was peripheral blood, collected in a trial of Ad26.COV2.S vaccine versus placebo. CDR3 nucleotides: TGCGCCAGCAGGCACCCCTCGGGGGATACGCAGTATTTT. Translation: CASRHPSGDTQYF.